Sequencing of this TCR beta chain was carried out in a study of identical twins. TCRdb itself ran the 5' RACE reads through MiXCR, one entry per CDR3 protein. Here the sample spans about 810,000 distinct CDR3 sequences, roughly an eighth being singletons. Study results and caveats: Abundant beta clonotypes from cord blood had fewer insertions, unlike memory repertoires, which showed none.

This clonotype was observed a few times. Its specificity is not known. All of the donors were Caucasians in good health. Another study also made use of these data, one on yellow fever vaccine responses in identical twins. That paper adds: Twins' vaccine T cell responses were reported to seem partly convergent and partly personalized.

This sequence was found in a woman between 18 and 29 years old in good health. The sample consisted of PBMCs.

The DNA of the CDR3 is TGTGCCAGCAGCTTAAGTCCTGGTATAGCGGGGGGGACCTACAATGAGCAGTTCTTC. As protein: CASSLSPGIAGGTYNEQFF. The chain uses TRBV11-1 and TRBJ2-1; 11 bases are a match to TRBD2. Germline V CDR1 and CDR2: SGHAT, FQDESV (reference sequence). The ends lost 2 bases at V and 2 bases at J; junction bases unmatched: 11. The CDR3 runs 19 residues.